Each of the 29 T cell receptor beta chains below was sequenced from the same sample in a study of T cell responses to AZD1222 COVID-19 vaccine. Assay: immunoSEQ multiplex PCR; the TCRdb copy retains only in-frame clones and omits some. This table has 55,000 to 85,000 clones, roughly 84% appearing once. The sample was peripheral blood, taken on day 0 of AZD1222 vaccination. These receptors all stem from an adult in good health.

The CDR3 coding sequence is TGCGCCAGCAGCTTGACGGCGACTAACACTGAAGCTTTCTTT. It codes for CASSLTATNTEAFF. J is TRBJ1-1 and V is TRBV5-1, with D unclear. CDR3 length: 14 amino acids. Trimming took 1 base from V and 2 from J, leaving 9 bases between them. Germline V lookup: CDR1 SGHRS, CDR2 YFSETQ.

The chain has TRBV5-1 and TRBJ2-5, with TRBD1 matching over 7 bases. J was trimmed by 1 base and V by 3 bases; bases with no gene match: 6. CDR3 length equals 15 residues. CDR1 and CDR2 from the germline V gene are SGHRS and YFSETQ. CDR3 DNA: TGCGCCAGCAGCTGGACCGGGACAGCCCAAGAGACCCAGTACTTC. Residues: CASSWTGTAQETQYF.

The chain links TRBV5-1 to TRBJ1-2; TRBD1 matches 7 bases. V lost 4 bases, J lost 4 bases, and 7 bases stayed unmatched. Germline-derived CDR1 and CDR2 are SGHRS and YFSETQ. The CDR3 totals 14 residues. This CDR3 reads CASSRPDRVYGYTF. CDR3 nucleotides: TGCGCCAGCAGCCGTCCTGACAGGGTCTATGGCTACACCTTC.

The DNA of the CDR3 is TGTGCCAGCAGTGACCCCCGGACAGGGTTCTATGGCTACACCTTC. It is translated as CASSDPRTGFYGYTF. The chain joins TRBV25-1 to TRBJ1-2; 8 bases match TRBD1. The CDR3 sequence is 15 residues long. Trimming removed 3 bases from V and 4 bases from J; junction bases left unmatched: 7. CDR1 and CDR2 from the germline V gene are MGHDK and SYGVNS.

V is TRBV6-5 and J is TRBJ1-2, with TRBD1 identical over 8 bases. The CDR3 contains 15 residues. From germline, CDR1 is MNHEY and CDR2 SVGAGI. V lost 5 bases and J lost 3; bases outside the gene matches: 8. The chain's CDR3 is CASSPQTGADYGYTF. CDR3 nucleotide sequence: TGTGCCAGCAGTCCACAGACAGGGGCGGACTATGGCTACACCTTC.

V is TRBV19 and J is TRBJ1-5; no firm D call. Trimming left V 10 bases short and J 4 bases short, with 14 bases between. Germline V CDR1 and CDR2: LNHDA, SQIVND (reference sequence). The CDR3 consists of 13 residues. The CDR3 bases are TGTGCCACAAAAGGGCCCGGTAATCAGCCCCAGCATTTT. Residues: CATKGPGNQPQHF. The whole variable domain, filled in from reference TRBV19 and TRBJ1-5, reads DGGITQSPKYLFRKEGQNVTLSCEQNLNHDAMYWYRQDPGQGLRLIYYSQIVNDFQKGDIAEGYSVSREKKESFPLTVTSAQKNPTAFYLCATKGPGNQPQHFGDGTRLSIL.

The genes are TRBV27 and TRBJ1-1; no clear D. CDR3 length: 13 amino acids. Germline CDR1 and CDR2: MNHEY and SMNVEV (reference sequence). The V and J ends lost 3 bases and 5 bases respectively, with 10 bases between them. DNA for the CDR3: TGTGCCAGCAGTTTTGGCCCTTCTACTGAAGCTTTCTTT. Translated: CASSFGPSTEAFF.

The V call is TRBV7-9, the J call TRBJ2-7; TRBD1 agrees at 8 bases. J lost 0 bases, V lost 5 bases, and 12 bases had no gene match. The germline CDR1 and CDR2 sequences are SEHNR and FQNEAQ (reference sequence). This CDR3 comprises 17 residues. CDR3 amino acids: CASSANGQGTSSYEQYF. The CDR3 nucleotides read TGTGCCAGCAGCGCGAACGGACAGGGAACTAGCTCCTACGAGCAGTACTTC. Full variable domain (outside the CDR3, taken from reference TRBV7-9 and TRBJ2-7): DTGVSQNPRHKITKRGQNVTFRCDPISEHNRLYWYRQTLGQGPEFLTYFQNEAQLEKSRLLSDRFSAERPKGSFSTLEIQRTEQGDSAMYLCASSANGQGTSSYEQYFGPGTRLTVT.

The chain combines TRBV9 with TRBJ1-4, with a weak D call TRBD1 (5 bases). Germline CDR1 is SGDLS and CDR2 is YYNGEE. The CDR3 is 15 amino acids. The germline V and J ends were trimmed by 1 base and 2 bases, with 9 bases remaining between them. Written as DNA, the CDR3 is TGTGCCAGCAGCGTAAGGGGCCAGACTAATGAAAAACTGTTTTTT. Its translation is CASSVRGQTNEKLFF. The full variable domain, its missing parts supplied by reference TRBV9 and TRBJ1-4, is DSGVTQTPKHLITATGQRVTLRCSPRSGDLSVYWYQQSLDQGLQFLIQYYNGEERAKGNILERFSAQQFPDLHSELNLSSLELGDSALYFCASSVRGQTNEKLFFGSGTQLSVL.

V gene TRBV27 combines with J gene TRBJ1-1; the D is unclear. The CDR3 covers 15 residues. Between the trimmed V and J ends, which lost 6 bases and 1 base, there was a span of 15 bases. Germline values: CDR1 MNHEY, CDR2 SMNVEV (reference sequence). DNA of the CDR3: TGTGCCAGCAGCCTTTATGGTGTGGGGAACACTGAAGCTTTCTTT. Translating it yields CASSLYGVGNTEAFF.

The rearrangement joins TRBV28 to TRBJ2-7, with 8 bases that match TRBD2. V lost 5 bases to trimming and J lost 2 bases; unmatched junction nucleotides: 8. The CDR3 totals 15 residues. Germline assignment: CDR1 MDHEN and CDR2 SYDVKM. Written as DNA, the CDR3 is TGTGCCAGCAGTCCCGGGGGGGGGCTGGCCTACGAGCAGTACTTC. Translated: CASSPGGGLAYEQYF.

The chain combines TRBV5-5 with TRBJ1-2; 9 positions match TRBD1. V lost 3 bases to trimming and J lost 7 bases; unmatched junction nucleotides: 4. Germline-derived CDR1 and CDR2 are SGHKS and YYEKEE (reference sequence). This CDR3 spans 13 amino acids. CDR3 in DNA: TGTGCCAGCAGCTCACAGGGGGCGGTTGGCTACACCTTC. As protein: CASSSQGAVGYTF.

The V gene is TRBV3-1 (or the pseudogene TRBV3-2), the J gene TRBJ1-1; D is perhaps TRBD1 (6 bases). Germline lookup yields CDR1 LGHDT and CDR2 YNNKEL (reference sequence). V was cut by 0 bases and J by 10 bases, with 18 bases left in between. This CDR3 has 15 amino acids. The CDR3 loop is CASSQDLRGDVGAFF. DNA for the CDR3: TGTGCCAGCAGCCAAGATCTTAGGGGGGACGTCGGAGCTTTCTTT.

The rearrangement joins TRBV12-3 or TRBV12-4 to TRBJ1-2, with 8 bases lining up with TRBD1. The CDR3 length is 11 residues. V was clipped by 6 bases and J by 8 bases; unmatched bases: 2. CDR3 coding DNA: TGTGCCAGCAGCCAGGGGGCCGGCTACACCTTC. Protein sequence: CASSQGAGYTF.

The CDR3 DNA reads as TGCGCCAGCAGCTCCCCGGGACCCGGAAACACCATATATTTT. Translation gives CASSSPGPGNTIYF. The chain links TRBV5-1 to TRBJ1-3; D might be TRBD1 (5 bases). Trimming stripped 3 bases from V and 4 bases from J, with 11 bases between. CDR3 length equals 14 residues. From germline, CDR1 is SGHRS and CDR2 YFSETQ.

V and J are TRBV30 and TRBJ1-4, with 7 bases fitting TRBD1. J was trimmed by 8 bases and V by 2 bases; bases with no gene match: 8. The CDR3 length is 14 residues. Germline-derived CDR1 and CDR2 are GTSNPN and SVGIG (reference sequence). The CDR3 spells CAWSSRGIGEKLFF. The CDR3, as DNA: TGTGCCTGGAGTTCCAGGGGGATCGGGGAAAAACTGTTTTTT.

The chain recombines TRBV29-1 with TRBJ1-1; perhaps TRBD1 as D (6 bases). The CDR3 has 15 residues. Per germline, CDR1 SQVTM and CDR2 ANQGSEA. V was shortened by 4 bases and J by 4 bases, with 19 bases between the two germline ends. The CDR3 DNA is TGCAGCGTTGGGTGGGAGGGGGGAGGAGGCACTGAAGCTTTCTTT. Translated: CSVGWEGGGGTEAFF.

J is TRBJ1-1 and V is TRBV29-1; no clear D. This CDR3 contains 11 residues. V shed 7 bases and J shed 10 bases, with 16 bases lying between them. The V gene's germline CDR1 is SQVTM and CDR2 ANQGSEA. CDR3 bases: TGCAGCGCCACCTTGGGGAAAGGAGCTTTCTTT. Protein: CSATLGKGAFF.

In nucleotides, the CDR3 is TGTGCCAGCAGCTTAGCGGAGGGATATGGCTACACCTTC. Translation: CASSLAEGYGYTF. The chain has TRBV7-6 and TRBJ1-2; D uncertain. The CDR3 length is 13 residues. The germline V and J ends were trimmed by 0 bases and 5 bases, with 7 bases remaining between them. Germline V gene lookup returns CDR1 SGHVS and CDR2 FNYEAQ.

This clone was seen just once. The gene calls are TRBV15 and TRBJ1-5; D might be TRBD1 (6 bases). The ends were cut back, 5 bases at V and 4 bases at J, with 12 bases in the middle. The CDR3 is made up of 14 amino acids. The germline gives CDR1 LNHNV, CDR2 YYDKDF (reference sequence). CDR3 sequence (DNA): TGTGCCACCAGCGGGGGCCGGGGGAATCAGCCCCAGCATTTT. Translating gives CATSGGRGNQPQHF.

The rearrangement uses TRBV7-9 and TRBJ2-1; TRBD1 or TRBD2 may be the D gene (5 bases each). CDR1 is SEHNR and CDR2 is FQNEAQ in the germline V gene (reference sequence). This CDR3 comprises 18 residues. Trimming cost V 1 base and J 4 bases, with 20 bases left between them. The CDR3 coding sequence is TGTGCCAGCAGCTTAGAGGGAACGGGGCGGAGCTCGTACAATGAGCAGTTCTTC. Translating it yields CASSLEGTGRSSYNEQFF.

The genes are TRBV28 and TRBJ2-7; either TRBD1 or TRBD2 may fit D (5 bases each). V lost 4 bases, J lost 0 bases, and 13 bases lay in between. The CDR3 spans 15 residues. The V gene's germline CDR1 is MDHEN and CDR2 SYDVKM. The CDR3 here is CASSSGQVSSYEQYF. As DNA, the CDR3 is TGTGCCAGCAGTTCGGGGCAGGTGAGCTCCTACGAGCAGTACTTC.

The chain is built from TRBV7-9 and TRBJ1-1; TRBD1 is a possible D gene (5 bases). V was shortened by 3 bases and J by 1 base, with 9 bases between the two germline ends. This CDR3 region has 14 residues. Looked up from germline, CDR1 is SEHNR and CDR2 is FQNEAQ (reference sequence). CDR3 protein: CASSFAGANTEAFF. CDR3 bases: TGTGCCAGCAGCTTCGCCGGGGCGAACACTGAAGCTTTCTTT.

J is TRBJ1-2 and V is TRBV5-6; tentative D call: TRBD1 (5 bases). This CDR3 has 13 amino acids. CDR1 is SGHDT, CDR2 YYEEEE, per germline. V dropped 4 bases and J dropped 8 bases, with 15 bases sitting between them. As DNA, the CDR3 is TGTGCCAGCAGCCTTACCGGGACGAAGGGCTACACCTTC. This encodes CASSLTGTKGYTF.

J is TRBJ1-1 and V is TRBV28; TRBD1 is a possible D gene (6 bases). Germline lookup yields CDR1 MDHEN and CDR2 SYDVKM. The CDR3 contains 19 residues. V lost 9 bases to trimming and J lost 1 base, with 30 bases between them. The CDR3 loop reads CASIDRPGAPVKANTEAFF. The CDR3 DNA follows: TGTGCCAGTATAGACCGCCCGGGGGCCCCTGTTAAGGCGAACACTGAAGCTTTCTTT.

The V and J genes are TRBV28 and TRBJ2-7; 7 positions match TRBD1. The V gene's germline CDR1 is MDHEN and CDR2 SYDVKM. There are 15 residues in the CDR3. V was pared by 6 bases and J by 3 bases, with 11 bases of the junction left unmatched. CDR3 residues: CASSYTGDLSYEQYF. The DNA for the CDR3 is TGTGCCAGCAGCTATACAGGGGACCTAAGCTACGAGCAGTACTTC.

The CDR3 coding sequence is TGTGCCAGCAGCGTAGGCCCCAATGGAGGGGTCTACGAGCAGTACTTC. Translation gives CASSVGPNGGVYEQYF. The chain links TRBV9 to TRBJ2-7, with D possibly matching TRBD2 (6 bases). This CDR3 has 16 residues. Trimming shortened V by 0 bases and J by 3 bases, and 16 bases separated the two germline ends. The germline gives CDR1 SGDLS, CDR2 YYNGEE.

The gene calls are TRBV3-1 (or the pseudogene TRBV3-2) and TRBJ1-2; TRBD1 is a possible D gene (5 bases). Trimming took off 0 bases at V and 7 bases at J, with 12 bases between the two ends. Per the germline V gene, CDR1 is LGHDT and CDR2 is YNNKEL (reference sequence). The CDR3 runs to 14 residues. CDR3 nucleotide sequence: TGTGCCAGCAGCCAAGAGGGTCGCAGGGTTGGCTACACCTTC. It codes for CASSQEGRRVGYTF.

The chain is built from TRBV5-4 and TRBJ2-1, with 7 bases lining up with TRBD1. V lost 4 bases and J lost 4; bases outside the gene matches: 8. CDR1 is SGHNT, CDR2 YYREEE, per germline (reference sequence). The CDR3 is made up of 15 amino acids. The CDR3 sequence is CASSRSTGSYNEQFF. CDR3 sequence (DNA): TGTGCCAGCAGCCGTTCGACAGGGTCATACAATGAGCAGTTCTTC.